The present T cell receptor beta chain was sequenced within a study of blood T cell repertoires in COVID-19. Study-wide background: The study drew acute and convalescent COVID-19 samples from the United States, Italy and Spain. The analysed material was cDNA or gDNA that came from T cells, B-cell-depleted T cells, or PBMCs.

Per the authors' pipeline: It was from reference gene primer amplification that nucleated cell counts were estimated. The protocol was immunoSEQ multiplex PCR, while the TCRdb copy is restricted to in-frame clones and leaves out a portion. V and J calls and clone size are copied from that table; D and trimming were computed from the DNA. The profile shows about 300,000 clones, over 75% of them singletons. CDR3 length: 16 residues. The J segment lost 1 base and the V segment lost 6 bases, leaving 8 bases of the junction unmatched. The germline CDR1 and CDR2 sequences are SGHVS and FQNEAQ. Sequencing was carried out using PBMCs or T cells enriched from blood (not recorded which). The V call is TRBV7-8, the J call TRBJ2-2, with 7 bases fitting TRBD2. The clonotype was recovered from a woman between 18 and 29 years old who had recovered from COVID-19. The CDR3 nucleotides are TGTGCCAGCAGTTGGTTTGGCGGGGGGAACACCGGGGAGCTGTTTTTT. The encoded protein is CASSWFGGGNTGELFF.